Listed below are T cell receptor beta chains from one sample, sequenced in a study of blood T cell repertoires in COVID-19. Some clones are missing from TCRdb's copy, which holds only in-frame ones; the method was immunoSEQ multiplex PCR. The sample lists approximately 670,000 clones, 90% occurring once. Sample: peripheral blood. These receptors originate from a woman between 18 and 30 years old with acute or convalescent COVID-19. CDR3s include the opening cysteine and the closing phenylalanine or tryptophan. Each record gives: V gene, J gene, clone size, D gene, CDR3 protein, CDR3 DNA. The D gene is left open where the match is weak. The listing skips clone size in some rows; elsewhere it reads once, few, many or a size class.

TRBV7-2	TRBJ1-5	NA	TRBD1	CASSLGDRGNQPQHF	TGTGCCAGCAGCCTAGGCGACAGGGGCAATCAGCCCCAGCATTTT
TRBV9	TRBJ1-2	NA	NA	CASSAHQDTSYGYTF	TGTGCCAGCAGCGCCCACCAGGACACAAGCTATGGCTACACCTTC
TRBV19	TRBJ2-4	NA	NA	CASSPDGSGGKRNIQYF	TGTGCCAGTAGCCCCGACGGGTCGGGGGGCAAACGAAACATTCAGTACTTC
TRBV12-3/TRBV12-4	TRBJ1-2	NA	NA	CASSFAGAYGYTF	TGTGCCAGCAGTTTCGCAGGGGCGTATGGCTACACCTTC
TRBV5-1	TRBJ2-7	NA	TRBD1	CASSLEWDSSIYEQYF	TGCGCCAGCAGCTTGGAGTGGGACAGTTCCATCTACGAGCAGTACTTC
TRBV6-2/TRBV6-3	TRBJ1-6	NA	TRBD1	CASSGGTVGSPLHF	TGTGCCAGCAGTGGGGGGACAGTCGGATCACCCCTCCACTTT
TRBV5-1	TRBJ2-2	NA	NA	CASSLGPQGSGELFF	TGCGCCAGCAGCTTGGGGCCCCAGGGATCCGGGGAGCTGTTTTTT
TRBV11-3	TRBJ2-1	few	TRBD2	CASSPAGGGEQFF	TGTGCCAGCAGCCCGGCGGGAGGCGGTGAGCAGTTCTTC
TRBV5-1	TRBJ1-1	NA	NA	CASSLESGVTEAFF	TGCGCCAGCAGCTTGGAAAGCGGGGTCACTGAAGCTTTCTTT
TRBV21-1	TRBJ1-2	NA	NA	CASSNPWGRSNYGYTF	TGTGCCAGCAGCAACCCGTGGGGGCGATCCAACTATGGCTACACCTTC
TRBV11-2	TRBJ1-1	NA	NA	CASSLVKGGGENTEAFF	TGTGCCAGCAGCTTAGTGAAGGGAGGAGGGGAAAACACTGAAGCTTTCTTT
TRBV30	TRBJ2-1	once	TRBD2	CAWNPQRGGREQFF	TGTGCCTGGAACCCCCAGCGGGGGGGACGGGAGCAGTTCTTC
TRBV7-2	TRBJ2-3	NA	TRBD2	CASSLAGLAAYHSSTDTQYF	TGTGCCAGCAGCTTAGCGGGACTAGCGGCCTACCACTCTAGCACAGATACGCAGTATTTT
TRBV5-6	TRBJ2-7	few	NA	CASSFTGRAGQYF	TGTGCCAGCAGCTTCACAGGGCGGGCGGGGCAGTACTTC
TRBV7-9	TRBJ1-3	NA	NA	CASSLAVMTGLISGNTIYF	TGTGCCAGCAGCTTAGCGGTTATGACAGGACTCATCTCTGGAAACACCATATATTTT
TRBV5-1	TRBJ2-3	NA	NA	CASSFAPGPAGIFSTDTQYF	TGCGCCAGCAGCTTTGCCCCCGGGCCCGCGGGGATTTTCAGCACAGATACGCAGTATTTT
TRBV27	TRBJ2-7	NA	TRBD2	CASSSGGSSYEQYF	TGTGCCAGCAGTTCCGGGGGGTCCTCCTACGAGCAGTACTTC
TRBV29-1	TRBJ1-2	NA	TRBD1	CSARDSSGLSYGYTF	TGCAGCGCCCGGGACAGTTCGGGCCTTAGCTATGGCTACACCTTC
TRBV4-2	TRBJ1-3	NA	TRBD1	CASSQDQGGRSGNTIYF	TGTGCCAGCAGCCAAGATCAGGGGGGAAGATCTGGAAACACCATATATTTT
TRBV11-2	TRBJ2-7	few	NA	CASSPYLDSSYEQYF	TGTGCCAGCAGCCCCTACCTCGACAGCTCCTACGAGCAGTACTTC
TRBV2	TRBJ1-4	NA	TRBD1	CASSDGQGWPNEKLFF	TGTGCCAGCAGTGACGGACAGGGGTGGCCTAATGAAAAACTGTTTTTT
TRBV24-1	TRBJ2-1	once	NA	CATPLAGGRHNEQFF	TGTGCCACCCCCTTAGCAGGGGGGCGACACAATGAGCAGTTCTTC
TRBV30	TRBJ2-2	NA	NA	CAWSTRGSRAGELFF	TGTGCCTGGAGTACCCGTGGGAGCCGAGCCGGGGAGCTGTTTTTT
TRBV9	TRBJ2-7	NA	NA	CASSPGLRNSYEQYF	TGTGCCAGCAGCCCCGGACTGCGAAACTCCTACGAGCAGTACTTC
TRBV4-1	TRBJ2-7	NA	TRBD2	CASSQDGGGAIFYEQYF	TGCGCCAGCAGCCAAGACGGCGGGGGGGCCATATTTTACGAGCAGTACTTC
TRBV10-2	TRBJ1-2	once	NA	CASSEWTRRGDGYTF	TGCGCCAGCAGTGAGTGGACCCGGAGGGGCGATGGCTACACCTTC